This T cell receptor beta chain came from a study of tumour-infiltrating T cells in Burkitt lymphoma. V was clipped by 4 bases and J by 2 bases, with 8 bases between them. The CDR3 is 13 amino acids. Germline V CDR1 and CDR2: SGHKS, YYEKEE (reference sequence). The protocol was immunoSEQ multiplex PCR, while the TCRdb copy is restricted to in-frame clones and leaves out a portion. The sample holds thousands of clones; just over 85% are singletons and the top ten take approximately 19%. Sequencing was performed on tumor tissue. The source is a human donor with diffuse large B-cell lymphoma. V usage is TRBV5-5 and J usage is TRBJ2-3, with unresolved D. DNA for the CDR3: TGTGCCAGCAGCAGCCTCCCCACAGATACGCAGTATTTT. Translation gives CASSSLPTDTQYF. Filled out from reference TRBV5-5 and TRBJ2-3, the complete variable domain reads DAGVTQSPTHLIKTRGQQVTLRCSPISGHKSVSWYQQVLGQGPQFIFQYYEKEERGRGNFPDRFSARQFPNYSSELNVNALLLGDSALYLCASSSLPTDTQYFGPGTRLTVL.